The clone carrying this T cell receptor (beta chain) was counted ten times or more. Its specificity is not known. Germline V gene data show CDR1 as SNHLY and CDR2 as FYNNEI. The length of the CDR3 is 16 residues. With V trimmed by 9 bases and J by 3 bases, 14 bases remained unmatched. The data were taken from a study of radiation and T cells in renal cell carcinoma. Generated by immunoSEQ multiplex PCR, the TCRdb table keeps only in-frame clones and is missing some. Among about 22,000 clones listed, 40% to 55% were seen once. Treatment reported: 15 Gy SBRT to primary tumor, nephrectomy 4 weeks later. Nephrectomy followed 15 Gy stereotactic body radiation by 4 weeks. General study points: Irradiated tumors had higher TCR clonality than control tumors. Sampling covered only 0.95 to 1 g of each tumor.

J is TRBJ1-1 and V is TRBV2, with 9 bases lining up with TRBD1. The receptor was isolated from a woman in her forties or fifties with renal cell carcinoma. This specimen was tumor tissue, taken from a patient whose treatment included radiotherapy and nephrectomy. The CDR3 DNA is TGTGCCAGTCCGGGACAGGGTGTGCATTGGGACACTGAAGCTTTCTTT. Protein: CASPGQGVHWDTEAFF.